These 4 T cell receptor beta chains originate from one sample sequenced in a study of technical replicates of blood from a few donors. Measured with immunoSEQ multiplex PCR; TCRdb has only the in-frame clones, and not every one. The table has fewer than 85,000 clones, 85% to 95% seen once. The sequenced material came from T cells isolated from PBMCs. All receptors derive from a human donor in good health.

Here the CDR3 reads CASSLRLRAQETQYF. The CDR3 DNA reads TGTGCCAGCAGCTTACGTTTGAGGGCGCAAGAGACCCAGTACTTC. V usage is TRBV11-3 and J usage is TRBJ2-5, with D perhaps matching TRBD2 (5 bases). The germline V gene has CDR1 SGHNT and CDR2 YENEEA. This CDR3 is 15 amino acids long. The V end lost 2 bases, the J end lost 2 bases, and 12 bases lay between the germline ends.

This sequence joins TRBV19 and TRBJ2-5; 7 positions agree with TRBD2. V lost 5 bases and J lost 5; bases outside the gene matches: 14. The germline V gene has CDR1 LNHDA and CDR2 SQIVND (reference sequence). The CDR3 length is 16 residues. CDR3 coding DNA: TGTGCCAGTAGTGCGCCGGGGTTCGGGAGGAGGGAGACCCAGTACTTC. Its protein is CASSAPGFGRRETQYF.

This chain uses TRBV7-6 with TRBJ2-1; TRBD1 agrees at 7 bases. J lost 2 bases, V lost 5 bases, and 12 bases had no gene match. CDR3 length equals 17 residues. Germline V gives CDR1 SGHVS, CDR2 FNYEAQ. CDR3: CASSPIQTGVAYNEQFF. The CDR3 nucleotides read TGTGCCAGCAGCCCTATTCAAACAGGGGTGGCCTACAATGAGCAGTTCTTC.

Only one count was recorded for this clone. This chain uses TRBV7-3 with TRBJ2-2; TRBD2 aligns across 10 bases. Germline V CDR1 and CDR2: SGHTA, FQGTGA. J lost 7 bases, V lost 8 bases, and 7 bases had no gene match. The CDR3 runs to 14 residues. The CDR3 DNA reads as TGTGCCAGCTGTCTAGCGGGAGCTTACGGGGAGCTGTTTTTT. Residues: CASCLAGAYGELFF.